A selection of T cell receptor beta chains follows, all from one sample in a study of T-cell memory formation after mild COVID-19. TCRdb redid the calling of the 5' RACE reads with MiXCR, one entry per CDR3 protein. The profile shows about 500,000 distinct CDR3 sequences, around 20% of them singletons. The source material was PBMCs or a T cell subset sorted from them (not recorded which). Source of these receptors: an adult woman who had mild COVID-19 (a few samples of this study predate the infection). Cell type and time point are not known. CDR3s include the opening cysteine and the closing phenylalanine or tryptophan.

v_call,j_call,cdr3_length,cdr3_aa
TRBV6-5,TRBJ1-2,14,CASSYRGTPYGYTF
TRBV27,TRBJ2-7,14,CASSLATSGYEQYF
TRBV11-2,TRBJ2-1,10,CASSHRLQFF
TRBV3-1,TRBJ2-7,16,CASSSRWGLPSYEQYF
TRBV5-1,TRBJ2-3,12,CASSLVPDTQYF
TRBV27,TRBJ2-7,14,CASSWGRTSYEQYF
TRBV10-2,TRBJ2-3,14,CASSESVSTDTQYF
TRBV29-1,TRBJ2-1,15,CSVDMGLAGGDEQFF
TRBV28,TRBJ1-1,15,CASSFRVGRPTEAFF
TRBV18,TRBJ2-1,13,CASSRGRDDEQFF
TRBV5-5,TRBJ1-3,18,CASSLTAPTGTGGNTIYF
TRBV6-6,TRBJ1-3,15,CASSYLATGGNTIYF
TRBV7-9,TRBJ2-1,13,CASSFLPGQEQFF
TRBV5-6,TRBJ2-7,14,CASSGGTANYEQYF
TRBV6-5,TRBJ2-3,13,CASRRGLPDTQYF
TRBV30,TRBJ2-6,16,CAWSSQGAGGANVLTF
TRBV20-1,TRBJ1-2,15,CSAMTPGQGDYGYTF
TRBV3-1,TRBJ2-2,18,CASSQSESPDRAPGELFF
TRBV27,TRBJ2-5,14,CASSPRAPKETQYF
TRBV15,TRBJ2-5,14,CATSSSRGLETQYF
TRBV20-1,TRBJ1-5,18,CSAGPGQGAKGSNQPQHF
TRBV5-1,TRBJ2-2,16,CASSPEAGVTLGELFF
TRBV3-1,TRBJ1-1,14,CASSQDAGNTEAFF
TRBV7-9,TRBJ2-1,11,CASQIGGEQFF
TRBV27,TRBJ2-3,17,CASSPGQILTSTDTQYF
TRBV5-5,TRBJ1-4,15,CASSFGTGPPEGLFF
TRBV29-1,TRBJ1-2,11,CSVKGAVGYTF
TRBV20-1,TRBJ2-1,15,CSARDRDYQYNEQFF
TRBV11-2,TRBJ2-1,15,CASSSPTSGGHEQFF
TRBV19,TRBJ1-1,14,CASSWTGLHAEAFF